Listed here are 31 T cell receptor beta chains from one sample, sequenced in a study of T cell changes during pregnancy in multiple sclerosis. Sequencing used immunoSEQ multiplex PCR; TCRdb keeps in-frame clones, though not all of them. The sample has roughly 110,000 clones; 80% to 95% are singletons. The sample in question was peripheral blood, obtained after pregnancy. The receptors come from a female donor with multiple sclerosis, enrolled in a pregnancy study.

This chain links TRBV2 with TRBJ2-1; 9 nucleotides match TRBD2. This CDR3 is built from 15 residues. Per germline, CDR1 SNHLY and CDR2 FYNNEI. The junction had 4 bases not matched to a gene; V was cut back by 7 bases and J by 0 bases. The CDR3 reads CASTSSGSSYNEQFF. The CDR3 coding sequence is TGTGCCAGCACCAGTAGCGGGAGCTCCTACAATGAGCAGTTCTTC.

The chain combines TRBV5-6 with TRBJ2-7, with 7 bases that match TRBD1. CDR3 length: 16 amino acids. The V gene's germline CDR1 is SGHDT and CDR2 YYEEEE. After removal of 4 bases from V and 4 bases from J, the junction contained 14 bases not matched to a gene. DNA of the CDR3: TGTGCCAGCAGCGGCAATTCCCGGGACAGTAAGTACGAGCAGTACTTC. It specifies CASSGNSRDSKYEQYF.

The chain is built from TRBV18 and TRBJ2-5; 7 bases map to TRBD1. The V gene's germline CDR1 is KGHSH and CDR2 LQKENI. The CDR3 is 14 residues long. V lost 1 base, J lost 4 bases, and 3 bases stayed unmatched. CDR3 nucleotides: TGTGCCAGCTCACCACAGGGGGCTATAGAGACCCAGTACTTC. It codes for CASSPQGAIETQYF.

The chain joins TRBV19 to TRBJ2-2; D is uncertain. V was cut by 5 bases and J by 2 bases, with 9 bases left in between. This CDR3 spans 14 amino acids. CDR1 is LNHDA, CDR2 SQIVND, per germline (reference sequence). The CDR3 loop reads CASSQSRNTGELFF. The CDR3 region has the DNA TGTGCCAGTAGTCAATCCAGAAACACCGGGGAGCTGTTTTTT.

The V and J genes are TRBV6-5 and TRBJ1-4; maybe TRBD1 (5 bases). V was pared by 6 bases and J by 3 bases, with 11 bases between. The CDR3 loop spans 14 amino acids. Germline CDR1 reads MNHEY; CDR2 reads SVGAGI. Here the CDR3 DNA reads TGTGCCAGCAGGCCCTCGGGGGCTAATGAAAAACTGTTTTTT. Amino acids: CASRPSGANEKLFF.

The CDR3 DNA follows: TGCGCCAGCAGCTTGGTTGGCGGAGCCAACAATGAGCAGTTCTTC. It specifies CASSLVGGANNEQFF. The J gene is TRBJ2-1, the V gene TRBV5-1; no reliable D call. The CDR3 loop spans 15 amino acids. Germline CDR1 and CDR2: SGHRS and YFSETQ. V lost 0 bases and J lost 5, with 12 bases in between.

This chain joins TRBV19 and TRBJ1-5, with D hard to call. Trimming stripped 6 bases from V and 4 bases from J, with 13 bases between. CDR1 and CDR2 from the germline V gene are LNHDA and SQIVND (reference sequence). CDR3 size: 14 residues. CDR3 region: CASRIPGVNQPQHF. CDR3 DNA: TGTGCCAGTAGAATACCGGGAGTTAATCAGCCCCAGCATTTT.

V usage is TRBV29-1 and J usage is TRBJ2-2; TRBD2 matches 14 bases. This CDR3 comprises 20 residues. Germline trimming cut 5 bases from V and 4 bases from J; bases unmatched to any gene: 18. Germline V lookup: CDR1 SQVTM, CDR2 ANQGSEA. The CDR3 protein is CSVYILGLAGDEDSTGELFF. CDR3 in DNA: TGCAGCGTTTACATCCTGGGACTAGCGGGAGACGAGGACTCCACCGGGGAGCTGTTTTTT.

The rearrangement uses TRBV27 and TRBJ2-7, with 9 bases lining up with TRBD2. The length of the CDR3 is 13 residues. V lost 6 bases, J lost 7 bases, and 7 bases stayed unmatched. Germline CDR1 MNHEY, CDR2 SMNVEV (reference sequence). The CDR3 DNA reads TGTGCCAGCAGGGGACTAGCCGGAGGGGAGCAGTACTTC. Protein sequence: CASRGLAGGEQYF.

The chain combines TRBV7-2 with TRBJ2-7; 12 nucleotides match TRBD2. This CDR3 spans 16 amino acids. The J segment lost 4 bases and the V segment lost 5 bases, leaving 9 bases of the junction unmatched. Germline lookup yields CDR1 SGHTA and CDR2 FQGNSA. The CDR3 reads CASSPAATSGGYEQYF. The CDR3 DNA is TGTGCCAGCAGCCCCGCGGCGACTAGCGGGGGTTACGAGCAGTACTTC.

The V gene is TRBV11-2, the J gene TRBJ1-1, with D perhaps matching TRBD1 (5 bases). Trimming shortened V by 4 bases and J by 5 bases, and 17 bases separated the two germline ends. Germline-derived CDR1 and CDR2 are SGHAT and FQNNGV. CDR3 length: 15 amino acids. CDR3 region: CASSSTVGARTEAFF. In DNA form, the CDR3 reads TGTGCCAGCAGCTCAACGGTAGGGGCGCGAACTGAAGCTTTCTTT. Based on the CDR3 plus reference TRBV11-2 and TRBJ1-1, the full variable domain is EAGVAQSPRYKIIEKRQSVAFWCNPISGHATLYWYQQILGQGPKLLIQFQNNGVVDDSQLPKDRFSAERLKGVDSTLKIQPAKLEDSAVYLCASSSTVGARTEAFFGQGTRLTVV.

This clone showed up just once. The V gene is TRBV7-9, the J gene TRBJ1-2, with TRBD1 matching over 12 bases. The V gene end was trimmed by 5 bases and the J gene end by 4 bases; junction bases not matched to a gene: 14. The CDR3 length is 18 residues. Germline loops: CDR1 SEHNR, CDR2 FQNEAQ (reference sequence). CDR3 nucleotide sequence: TGTGCCAGCAGCGCGGGGGGACAGGGGGCGCCCGGTGGCTATGGCTACACCTTC. Its protein is CASSAGGQGAPGGYGYTF.

This chain uses TRBV6-5 with TRBJ2-7, with D maybe TRBD1 (5 bases). CDR1 is MNHEY, CDR2 SVGAGI, per germline. The V and J ends lost 5 bases and 4 bases respectively, with 9 bases between them. This CDR3 is built from 12 residues. The DNA for the CDR3 is TGTGCCAGCAGTCAATCAGGGTACGAGCAGTACTTC. Residues: CASSQSGYEQYF.

The chain combines TRBV5-1 with TRBJ2-5, with 10 bases matching TRBD2. Looked up from germline, CDR1 is SGHRS and CDR2 is YFSETQ. The CDR3 runs 14 residues. Trimming cost V 4 bases and J 5 bases; bases outside gene matches: 5. The CDR3 region is CASSVGTSAETQYF. As DNA, the CDR3 is TGCGCCAGCAGCGTGGGGACTAGCGCCGAGACCCAGTACTTC.

The chain links TRBV28 to TRBJ2-7, with TRBD2 matching 12 bases. The CDR3 length is 17 residues. Trimming at V came to 3 bases and at J to 4 bases, leaving 10 bases not matched to a gene. CDR1 MDHEN and CDR2 SYDVKM come from the germline V gene. Here the CDR3 DNA reads TGTGCCAGCAGTTTTGGGGGAACAGGACTAGCGGGATACGAGCAGTACTTC. Translating it yields CASSFGGTGLAGYEQYF. Together with reference TRBV28 and TRBJ2-7, the CDR3 gives the full variable domain: DVKVTQSSRYLVKRTGEKVFLECVQDMDHENMFWYRQDPGLGLRLIYFSYDVKMKEKGDIPEGYSVSREKKERFSLILESASTNQTSMYLCASSFGGTGLAGYEQYFGPGTRLTVT.

The chain links TRBV19 to TRBJ2-3; 16 bases match TRBD2. CDR1 is LNHDA and CDR2 is SQIVND in the germline V gene (reference sequence). This CDR3 contains 18 residues. The trim removed 3 bases at V and 6 bases at J, leaving 9 bases unmatched. CDR3 amino acids: CASSIGGTSGGAGDTQYF. The CDR3 nucleotides read TGTGCCAGTAGTATTGGCGGGACTAGCGGGGGGGCCGGTGATACGCAGTATTTT. Looking up the rest from reference TRBV19 and TRBJ2-3 gives the full variable domain: DGGITQSPKYLFRKEGQNVTLSCEQNLNHDAMYWYRQDPGQGLRLIYYSQIVNDFQKGDIAEGYSVSREKKESFPLTVTSAQKNPTAFYLCASSIGGTSGGAGDTQYFGPGTRLTVL.

A few counts support this clone. V and J are TRBV10-1 and TRBJ2-1; D may be TRBD2 (6 bases). This CDR3 is built from 13 residues. Trimming took 9 bases from V and 7 from J, leaving 16 bases between them. In germline, CDR1 is WNHNN, CDR2 SYGVQD (reference sequence). The chain's CDR3 is CASSLGRNNEQFF. CDR3 nucleotides: TGCGCCAGTAGCCTGGGGAGGAATAATGAGCAGTTCTTC.

The genes are TRBV30 and TRBJ1-2; D remains ambiguous. The CDR3 contains 14 residues. V was pared by 0 bases and J by 4 bases, with 12 bases between. Germline V gives CDR1 GTSNPN, CDR2 SVGIG (reference sequence). Written as DNA, the CDR3 is TGTGCCTGGAGTGTACGAGGTTTTGGCTATGGCTACACCTTC. It yields the protein CAWSVRGFGYGYTF.

The chain couples TRBV5-1 to TRBJ1-2; 9 positions agree with TRBD1. The V segment lost 0 bases and the J segment 8 bases; nucleotides outside the gene matches: 11. The CDR3 loop spans 16 amino acids. Germline CDR1 reads SGHRS; CDR2 reads YFSETQ. CDR3 loop: CASSLAMPGQGKGYTF. CDR3 in DNA: TGCGCCAGCAGCTTGGCCATGCCGGGACAGGGAAAAGGCTACACCTTC.

This chain links TRBV5-1 with TRBJ2-3; D is unclear. The germline V and J ends were trimmed by 0 bases and 0 bases, with 11 bases remaining between them. Looked up from germline, CDR1 is SGHRS and CDR2 is YFSETQ. This CDR3 spans 16 amino acids. CDR3 residues: CASSLGAAASTDTQYF. In DNA form, the CDR3 reads TGCGCCAGCAGCTTGGGGGCAGCAGCTAGCACAGATACGCAGTATTTT.

The gene calls are TRBV7-6 and TRBJ2-5; D is ambiguous. CDR1 SGHVS and CDR2 FNYEAQ come from the germline V gene. The CDR3 loop spans 13 amino acids. Trimming shortened V by 5 bases and J by 4 bases, and 11 bases separated the two germline ends. CDR3 region: CASSRLAGETQYF. CDR3 coding DNA: TGTGCCAGCAGCCGCTTAGCTGGAGAGACCCAGTACTTC. The complete variable domain, with remaining parts taken from reference TRBV7-6 and TRBJ2-5, reads GAGVSQSPRYKVTKRGQDVALRCDPISGHVSLYWYRQALGQGPEFLTYFNYEAQQDKSGLPNDRFSAERPEGSISTLTIQRTEQRDSAMYRCASSRLAGETQYFGPGTRLLVL.

The V gene is TRBV12-2, the J gene TRBJ1-5. TRBV12-2 is assigned pseudogene status. This CDR3 has 14 residues. The CDR3 is CASRPGGRGQPQHF. The CDR3 DNA reads as TGTGCAAGTCGCCCCGGGGGGAGGGGCCAGCCCCAGCATTTT.

Written as DNA, the CDR3 is TGTGCCAGCACCTCCCTATCAGGGTCGAACACTGAAGCTTTCTTT. It translates to CASTSLSGSNTEAFF. J is TRBJ1-1 and V is TRBV5-6, with TRBD1 as a possible D gene (5 bases). The CDR3 spans 15 residues. The germline CDR1 and CDR2 sequences are SGHDT and YYEEEE. V was pared by 6 bases and J by 1 base, with 16 bases between.

The chain couples TRBV19 to TRBJ2-5; a possible D gene is TRBD2 (5 bases). Trimming stripped 6 bases from V and 3 bases from J, with 14 bases between. Germline-derived CDR1 and CDR2 are LNHDA and SQIVND (reference sequence). The CDR3 is made up of 14 amino acids. The CDR3 nucleotides are TGTGCCAGTAGCCTCTCGAGGCGGGAAGAGACCCAGTACTTC. It yields the protein CASSLSRREETQYF. Supplemented by reference TRBV19 and TRBJ2-5, the full variable domain reads DGGITQSPKYLFRKEGQNVTLSCEQNLNHDAMYWYRQDPGQGLRLIYYSQIVNDFQKGDIAEGYSVSREKKESFPLTVTSAQKNPTAFYLCASSLSRREETQYFGPGTRLLVL.

The chain couples TRBV28 to TRBJ2-1, with 7 bases that match TRBD1. Looked up from germline, CDR1 is MDHEN and CDR2 is SYDVKM. The CDR3 contains 17 residues. V gave up 6 bases and J gave up 2 bases; unmatched junction bases: 13. The CDR3 DNA sequence: TGTGCCAGCAGCCAACTCCTCGCCGGGACAGCCTACAATGAGCAGTTCTTC. As protein: CASSQLLAGTAYNEQFF.

CDR3 region: CASSFGTGTTYEQYF. DNA for the CDR3: TGCGCCAGCAGCTTCGGGACAGGGACCACCTACGAGCAGTACTTC. The gene calls are TRBV5-1 and TRBJ2-7; 9 nucleotides line up with TRBD1. The CDR3 contains 15 residues. Germline trimming cut 2 bases from V and 2 bases from J; bases unmatched to any gene: 5. In germline, CDR1 is SGHRS, CDR2 YFSETQ.

The CDR3: CASSRDRVSREQYF. CDR3 nucleotides: TGTGCCAGTAGTAGAGACAGGGTATCGAGGGAGCAGTACTTC. V usage is TRBV19 and J usage is TRBJ2-7, with 7 bases fitting TRBD1. The CDR3 is 14 residues long. The germline V gene has CDR1 LNHDA and CDR2 SQIVND (reference sequence). With 4 bases clipped from V and 7 bases from J, the junction kept 10 bases outside the gene matches.

V gene TRBV5-8 combines with J gene TRBJ2-3, with a tentative D call TRBD2 (5 bases). The CDR3 loop spans 17 amino acids. Trimming removed 4 bases at V and 0 bases at J, with 18 bases between. The germline V gene encodes CDR1 SGHTS and CDR2 YDEGEE. This chain's CDR3 is CASSPGWSGTSTDTQYF. For the CDR3, the DNA is TGTGCCAGCAGCCCCGGATGGAGCGGAACTAGCACAGATACGCAGTATTTT.

The chain links TRBV11-2 to TRBJ1-3; a weak D match, TRBD1 (6 bases). Trimming stripped 2 bases from V and 1 base from J, with 6 bases between. This CDR3 is 14 amino acids long. Per germline, CDR1 SGHAT and CDR2 FQNNGV. Here the CDR3 reads CASSLTGSGNTIYF. The CDR3 DNA follows: TGTGCCAGCAGCTTAACAGGGTCTGGAAACACCATATATTTT.

The chain links TRBV5-6 to TRBJ1-6; D unclear. This CDR3 comprises 15 residues. V lost 4 bases to trimming and J lost 4 bases, with 12 bases between them. Germline CDR1 reads SGHDT; CDR2 reads YYEEEE. The CDR3 nucleotides read TGTGCCAGCAGCCGAGAGAGGCATTATAATTCACCCCTCCACTTT. It is translated as CASSRERHYNSPLHF.

This chain joins TRBV28 and TRBJ2-2, with 9 nucleotides matching TRBD2. This CDR3 has 17 amino acids. With 6 bases clipped from V and 3 bases from J, the junction kept 11 bases outside the gene matches. CDR1 is MDHEN and CDR2 is SYDVKM in the germline V gene. CDR3 sequence: CASRGFAGGPYTGELFF. CDR3 bases: TGTGCCAGCAGAGGGTTCGCGGGAGGGCCTTACACCGGGGAGCTGTTTTTT.